This record concerns one T cell receptor (beta chain) sequence. The specificity of this receptor is unknown. No base quality values were provided; no much bigger clone lies one nucleotide off. The donors were immunologically healthy infants in Finland who had open corrective cardiac surgery for congenital heart defects. For four of the eight donors, a small roughly 0.45-1 mL aliquot of peripheral blood was collected during surgery. Genomic DNA from blood samples was extracted from all available leukocytes rather than from a fixed cell number. ACK lysis buffer was used to clear erythrocytes from the blood, and the leukocytes were then kept as pellets at -70 degrees C. A QIAsymphony instrument was used to extract genomic DNA from frozen cell pellets. The immunoSEQ multiplex PCR assay was used to amplify the TCRB and TCRAD loci from a standardized quantity of quality-controlled genomic DNA. The amplicons spanned the V(D)J region and were long enough to cover the CDR3 and allow V and J genes to be identified. The amplicons were sequenced on an Illumina platform via the commercial immunoSEQ service. As for the authors' bioinformatics: Corrections for primer bias and sequencing errors followed previously described methods, while TCRAD and TCRB definitions were based on the IMGT database. The repertoires were analysed using immunoSEQ Analyzer 3.0 and VDJTools for basic statistics, V/J segment usage, diversity estimates, rarefaction and pairwise overlap. Diversity was estimated with Chao1, ChaoE, Efron-Thisted, Shannon and inverse Simpson indices, and also on datasets down-sampled to the smallest sample. Repertoire overlap was determined by strict matching of CDR3 nucleotide sequence, V gene and J gene, and Jaccard-based multidimensional scaling clustering was applied. TCRdb obtained this table from immuneACCESS and retained in-frame rearrangements with V and J assigned. These tables miss some clones; where compared with another copy, unresolved V genes account for less than half of the shortfall, and the remainder is unexplained. V and J calls and clone size come straight from that table; D and trimming were deduced from the DNA. The sample table contains under 70,000 clones; only one count was recorded for 94% of them. The ten largest clones take up 6% of the sample.

The source of the sample is a study of human thymus T cells (TCRdb year 2020). About the full investigation: The study described the TCR alpha and beta repertoires in fewer than 10 infant thymus samples and a few matching peripheral blood samples. Donor ages ranging from about 6 to 244 days were recorded, and several male and a couple of female infants were included in the cohort.

The cysteine opens and the phenylalanine closes a CDR3 of 15 amino acids. The CDR3 DNA has 45 bases and is translated from base 1. The V and J ends are trimmed by 2 bases and 2 bases, leaving 13 bases between them. The germline V gene provides CDR1 MNHGY and CDR2 SAAAGT. The investigation overall reported the following: Usage of V and J gene segments appeared to be biased in both the thymic and the peripheral blood repertoires. On average, approximately 860,000 unique TCRB clonotypes were obtained from thymus samples, compared with 75,000 to 90,000 from blood samples.

The rearrangement combines TRBV6-8 with TRBJ2-7, with a tentative D call of TRBD1 or TRBD2, each matching 5 bases. The receptor was derived from a boy under two years old with a congenital heart defect but otherwise immunologically healthy. Material: blood. CDR3 protein: CASSYGDRRPYEQYF. The DNA reads as follows: TGTGCCAGCAGTTACGGGGACCGACGTCCCTACGAGCAGTACTTC.